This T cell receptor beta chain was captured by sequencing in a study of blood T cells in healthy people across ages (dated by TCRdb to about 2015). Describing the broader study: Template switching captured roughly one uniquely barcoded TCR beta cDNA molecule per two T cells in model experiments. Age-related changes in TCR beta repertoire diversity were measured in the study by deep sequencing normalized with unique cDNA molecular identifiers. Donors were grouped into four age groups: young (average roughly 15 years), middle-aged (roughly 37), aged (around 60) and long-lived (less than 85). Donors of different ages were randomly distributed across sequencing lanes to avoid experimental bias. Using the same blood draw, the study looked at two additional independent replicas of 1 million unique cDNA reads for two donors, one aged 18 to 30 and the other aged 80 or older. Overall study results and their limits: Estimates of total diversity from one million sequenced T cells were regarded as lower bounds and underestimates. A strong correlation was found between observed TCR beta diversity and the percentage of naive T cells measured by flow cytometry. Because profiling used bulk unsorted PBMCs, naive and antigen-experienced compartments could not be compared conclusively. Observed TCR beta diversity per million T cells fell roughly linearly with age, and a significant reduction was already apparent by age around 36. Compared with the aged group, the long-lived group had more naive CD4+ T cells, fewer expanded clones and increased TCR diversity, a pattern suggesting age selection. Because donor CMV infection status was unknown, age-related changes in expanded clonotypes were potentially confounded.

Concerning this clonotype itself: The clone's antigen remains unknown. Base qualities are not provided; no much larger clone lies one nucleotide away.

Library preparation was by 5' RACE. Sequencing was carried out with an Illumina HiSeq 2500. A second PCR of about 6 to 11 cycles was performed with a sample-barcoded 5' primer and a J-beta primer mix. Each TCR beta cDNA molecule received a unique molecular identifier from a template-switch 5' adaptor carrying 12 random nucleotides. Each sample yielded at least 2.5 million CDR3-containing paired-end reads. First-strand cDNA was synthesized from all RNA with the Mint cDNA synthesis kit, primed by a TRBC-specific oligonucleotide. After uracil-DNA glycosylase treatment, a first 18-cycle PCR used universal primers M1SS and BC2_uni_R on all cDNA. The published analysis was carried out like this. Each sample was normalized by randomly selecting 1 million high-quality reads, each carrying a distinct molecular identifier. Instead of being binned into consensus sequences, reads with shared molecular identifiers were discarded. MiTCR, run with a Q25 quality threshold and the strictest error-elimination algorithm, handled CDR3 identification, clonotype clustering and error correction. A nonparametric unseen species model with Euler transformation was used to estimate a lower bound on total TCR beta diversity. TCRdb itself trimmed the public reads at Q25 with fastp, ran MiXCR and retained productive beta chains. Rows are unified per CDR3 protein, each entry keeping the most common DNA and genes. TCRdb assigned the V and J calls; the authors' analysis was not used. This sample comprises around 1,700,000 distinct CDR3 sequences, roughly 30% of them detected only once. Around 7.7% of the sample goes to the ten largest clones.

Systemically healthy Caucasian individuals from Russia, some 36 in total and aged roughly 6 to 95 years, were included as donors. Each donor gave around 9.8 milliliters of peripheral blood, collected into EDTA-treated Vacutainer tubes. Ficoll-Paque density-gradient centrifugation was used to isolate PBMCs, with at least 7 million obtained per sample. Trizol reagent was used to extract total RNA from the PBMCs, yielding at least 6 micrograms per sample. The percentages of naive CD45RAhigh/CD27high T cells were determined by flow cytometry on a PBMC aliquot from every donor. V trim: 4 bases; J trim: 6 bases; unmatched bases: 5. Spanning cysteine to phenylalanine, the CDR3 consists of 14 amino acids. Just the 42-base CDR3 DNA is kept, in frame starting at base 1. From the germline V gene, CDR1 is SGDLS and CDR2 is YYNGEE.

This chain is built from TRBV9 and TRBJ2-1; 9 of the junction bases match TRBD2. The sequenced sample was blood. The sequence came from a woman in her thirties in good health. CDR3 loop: CASSRAGGLNEQFF. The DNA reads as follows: TGTGCCAGCAGCCGAGCGGGAGGCCTCAATGAGCAGTTCTTC.